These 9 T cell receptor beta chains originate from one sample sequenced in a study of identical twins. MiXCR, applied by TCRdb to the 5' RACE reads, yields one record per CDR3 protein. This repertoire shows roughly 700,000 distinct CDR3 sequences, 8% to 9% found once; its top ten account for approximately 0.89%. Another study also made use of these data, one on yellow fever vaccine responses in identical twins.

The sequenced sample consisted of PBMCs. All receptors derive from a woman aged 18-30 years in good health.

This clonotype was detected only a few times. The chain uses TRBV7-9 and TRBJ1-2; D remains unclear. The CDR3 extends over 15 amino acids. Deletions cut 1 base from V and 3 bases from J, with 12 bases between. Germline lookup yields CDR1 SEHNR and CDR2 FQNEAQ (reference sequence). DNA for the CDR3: TGTGCCAGCAGCTTAGTATCGTCCTGGGACTATGGCTACACCTTC. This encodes CASSLVSSWDYGYTF. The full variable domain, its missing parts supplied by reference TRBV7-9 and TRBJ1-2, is DTGVSQNPRHKITKRGQNVTFRCDPISEHNRLYWYRQTLGQGPEFLTYFQNEAQLEKSRLLSDRFSAERPKGSFSTLEIQRTEQGDSAMYLCASSLVSSWDYGYTFGSGTRLTVV.

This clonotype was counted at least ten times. The chain's CDR3 is CSVVWTYEQYF. For the CDR3, the DNA is TGCAGCGTTGTATGGACCTACGAGCAGTACTTC. The V call is TRBV29-1, the J call TRBJ2-7; D gene uncertain. Germline lookup yields CDR1 SQVTM and CDR2 ANQGSEA. Trimming removed 4 bases from V and 2 bases from J, with 6 bases in between. The CDR3 covers 11 residues.

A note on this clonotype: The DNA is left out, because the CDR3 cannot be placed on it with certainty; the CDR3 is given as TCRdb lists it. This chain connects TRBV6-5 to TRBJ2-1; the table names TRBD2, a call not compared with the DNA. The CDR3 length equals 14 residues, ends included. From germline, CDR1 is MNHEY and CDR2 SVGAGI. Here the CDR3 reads CASSSSTSGGLPFF.

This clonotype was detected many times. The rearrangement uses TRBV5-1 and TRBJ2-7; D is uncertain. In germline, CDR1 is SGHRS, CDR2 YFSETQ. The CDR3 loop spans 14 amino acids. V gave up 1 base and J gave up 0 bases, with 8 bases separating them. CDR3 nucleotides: TGCGCCAGCAGCTTGTTAATGAACTCCTACGAGCAGTACTTC. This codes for CASSLLMNSYEQYF.

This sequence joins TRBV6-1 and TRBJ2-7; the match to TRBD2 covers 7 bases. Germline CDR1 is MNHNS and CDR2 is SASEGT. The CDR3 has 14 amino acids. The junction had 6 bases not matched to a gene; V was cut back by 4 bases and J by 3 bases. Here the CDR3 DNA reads TGTGCCAGCAGTGCTTGGGGGGGAAACTACGAGCAGTACTTC. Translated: CASSAWGGNYEQYF.

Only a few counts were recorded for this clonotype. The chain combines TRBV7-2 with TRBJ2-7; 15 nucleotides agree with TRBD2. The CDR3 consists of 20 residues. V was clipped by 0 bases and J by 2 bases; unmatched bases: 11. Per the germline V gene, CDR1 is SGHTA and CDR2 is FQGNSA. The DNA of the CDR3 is TGTGCCAGCAGCTTAGCGCTGAGGGGACTAGCGGGAGGAGGCACCTACGAGCAGTACTTC. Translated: CASSLALRGLAGGGTYEQYF.

DNA for the CDR3: TGTGCCAGCAGCCAAGATGAGAGATTCGCCACAGATACGCAGTATTTT. This translates into CASSQDERFATDTQYF. This sequence joins TRBV14 and TRBJ2-3; D is unresolved. V was shortened by 0 bases and J by 2 bases, with 12 bases between the two germline ends. Germline CDR1 is SGHDN and CDR2 is FVKESK. CDR3 length: 16 amino acids.

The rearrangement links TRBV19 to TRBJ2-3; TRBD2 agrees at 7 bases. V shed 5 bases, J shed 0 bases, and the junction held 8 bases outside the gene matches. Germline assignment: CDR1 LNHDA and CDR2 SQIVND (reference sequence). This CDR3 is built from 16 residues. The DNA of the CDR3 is TGTGCCAGTAGTGGCTGGGTGCGGGAGAGCACAGATACGCAGTATTTT. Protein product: CASSGWVRESTDTQYF.

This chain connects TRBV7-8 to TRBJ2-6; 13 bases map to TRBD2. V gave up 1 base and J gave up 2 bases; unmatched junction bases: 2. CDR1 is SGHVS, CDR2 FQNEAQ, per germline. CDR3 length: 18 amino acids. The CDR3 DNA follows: TGTGCCAGCAGCTTAGAAACTAGCGGGGGGGCTGGGGCCAACGTCCTGACTTTC. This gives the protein CASSLETSGGAGANVLTF.